This is a list of T cell receptor beta chains from one sample in a study of T cell responses to AZD1222 COVID-19 vaccine. Here immunoSEQ multiplex PCR was the method, and the copy in TCRdb shows in-frame clones only, minus some. The sample lists around 120,000 clones; about 90% were seen once. Material: peripheral blood, obtained on day 0 of AZD1222 vaccination. These receptors were collected from an adult in good health. Both conserved end residues are part of each CDR3. The D gene is left open where the match is weak. Clone size is given for some rows only: seen once, a few or many times, or a class if the clone is expanded.

D | size | J | V | CDR3 | DNA
. | . | TRBJ1-1 | TRBV14 | CASSQDLTEYTEAFF | TGTGCCAGCAGCCAAGATCTGACAGAGTACACTGAAGCTTTCTTT
. | . | TRBJ1-2 | TRBV4-1 | CASSQDPGSSNVYGYTF | TGCGCCAGCAGCCAAGACCCCGGGAGCTCGAATGTTTATGGCTACACCTTC
TRBD1 | . | TRBJ1-1 | TRBV5-5 | CASSKTGGNTEAFF | TGTGCCAGCAGCAAGACAGGGGGCAACACTGAAGCTTTCTTT
TRBD1 | . | TRBJ2-1 | TRBV5-1 | CASSFGTGNNEQFF | TGCGCCAGCAGCTTCGGGACAGGGAACAATGAGCAGTTCTTC
. | . | TRBJ2-6 | TRBV25-1 | CASSDPQGLGANVLTF | TGTGCCAGCAGTGACCCACAGGGCCTTGGGGCCAACGTCCTGACTTTC
. | . | TRBJ1-2 | TRBV7-2 | CASSLNSVGGRHYGYTF | TGTGCCAGCAGCTTAAACAGCGTAGGGGGGAGACACTATGGCTACACCTTC
. | . | TRBJ2-5 | TRBV5-6 | CASSRRVRETQYF | TGTGCCAGCAGCCGGAGGGTCCGAGAGACCCAGTACTTC
. | . | TRBJ2-5 | TRBV9 | CASSVGSREETQYF | TGTGCCAGCAGCGTAGGGTCCAGGGAAGAGACCCAGTACTTC
TRBD1 | . | TRBJ1-3 | TRBV6-1 | CASSDLGTGRTGNTIYF | TGTGCCAGCAGTGATTTAGGGACAGGGAGGACTGGAAACACCATATATTTT
. | . | TRBJ2-7 | TRBV5-6 | CASSLGGLAREQYF | TGTGCCAGCAGTCTGGGCGGGCTAGCACGCGAGCAGTACTTC
. | . | TRBJ1-1 | TRBV11-2 | CASSARGAGTEAFF | TGTGCCAGCAGCGCTAGGGGGGCGGGCACTGAAGCTTTCTTT
TRBD2 | few | TRBJ2-6 | TRBV29-1 | CSVAGGGSGANVLTF | TGCAGCGTTGCCGGGGGGGGATCCGGGGCCAACGTCCTGACTTTC
. | . | TRBJ2-1 | TRBV30 | CASLSDTSYNEQFF | TGTGCCTCCCTAAGTGACACCTCCTACAATGAGCAGTTCTTC
. | . | TRBJ2-1 | TRBV18 | CASSPLGGRATNEQFF | TGTGCCAGCTCACCACTAGGGGGGAGGGCCACCAATGAGCAGTTCTTC
. | medium-sized | TRBJ1-2 | TRBV29-1 | CSVAAGNGYTF | TGCAGCGTTGCGGCAGGGAACGGCTACACCTTC